These 21 T cell receptor beta chains were sequenced from one sample in a study of cytomegalovirus exposure and HLA in healthy donors. Repertoires were generated with immunoSEQ multiplex PCR, while TCRdb's copy carries only in-frame clones and drops some. This table has approximately 58,000 clones, around 94% appearing once. The sequenced sample was PBMCs. Source of these receptors: a young man in good health and CMV-seronegative.

The V and J genes are TRBV2 and TRBJ2-1; weak D call: TRBD2 (5 bases). CDR1 SNHLY and CDR2 FYNNEI come from the germline V gene. The CDR3 runs to 15 residues. V dropped 5 bases and J dropped 0 bases, with 11 bases sitting between them. For the CDR3, the DNA is TGTGCCAGCAGTCAGCAGCGGAACTCCTACAATGAGCAGTTCTTC. Translated, it gives CASSQQRNSYNEQFF.

CDR3 sequence: CASSFDRGALNNEQFF. The CDR3 nucleotides read TGTGCCAGCAGTTTCGACCGAGGCGCCCTTAACAATGAGCAGTTCTTC. The chain uses TRBV6-5 and TRBJ2-1; D gene ambiguous. The ends were cut back, 4 bases at V and 5 bases at J, with 18 bases in the middle. The CDR3 sequence is 16 residues long. Germline assignment: CDR1 MNHEY and CDR2 SVGAGI.

This chain joins TRBV18 and TRBJ2-3; no firm D call. CDR3 length: 12 residues. V gave up 4 bases and J gave up 4 bases, with 6 bases separating them. CDR1 is KGHSH, CDR2 LQKENI, per germline. DNA for the CDR3: TGTGCCAGCTCACTCAACTCAGATACGCAGTATTTT. Translation: CASSLNSDTQYF.

This chain uses TRBV18 with TRBJ1-4, with TRBD1 identical over 8 bases. The germline V gene encodes CDR1 KGHSH and CDR2 LQKENI. There are 14 residues in the CDR3. The V and J ends lost 6 bases and 6 bases, in that order; junction bases with no gene match: 6. The CDR3 DNA sequence: TGTGCCAGCTCCCCCGGGACAGGACATGAAAAACTGTTTTTT. Its protein product is CASSPGTGHEKLFF.

The chain links TRBV27 to TRBJ1-4; possibly TRBD1 for D (5 bases). The germline V and J ends were trimmed by 8 bases and 8 bases, with 18 bases remaining between them. The length of the CDR3 is 14 residues. The V gene's germline CDR1 is MNHEY and CDR2 SMNVEV (reference sequence). CDR3 amino acids: CASLGGNSGEKLFF. The CDR3 bases are TGTGCCAGCCTGGGGGGAAATTCAGGGGAAAAACTGTTTTTT. Looking up the rest from reference TRBV27 and TRBJ1-4 gives the full variable domain: EAQVTQNPRYLITVTGKKLTVTCSQNMNHEYMSWYRQDPGLGLRQIYYSMNVEVTDKGDVPEGYKVSRKEKRNFPLILESPSPNQTSLYFCASLGGNSGEKLFFGSGTQLSVL.

The V call is TRBV18, the J call TRBJ1-2, with 7 bases matching TRBD1. V shed 3 bases and J 3 bases; nucleotides not matched to a gene: 7. This CDR3 has 15 residues. Germline values: CDR1 KGHSH, CDR2 LQKENI. This CDR3 reads CASSPKTGPHYGYTF. As DNA, the CDR3 is TGTGCCAGCTCACCGAAGACAGGGCCTCACTATGGCTACACCTTC. Full variable domain (rest looked up from reference TRBV18 and TRBJ1-2): NAGVMQNPRHLVRRRGQEARLRCSPMKGHSHVYWYRQLPEEGLKFMVYLQKENIIDESGMPKERFSAEFPKEGPSILRIQQVVRGDSAAYFCASSPKTGPHYGYTFGSGTRLTVV.

V and J are TRBV30 and TRBJ1-1; D is undetermined. This CDR3 comprises 13 residues. V lost 0 bases, J lost 3 bases, and 8 bases lay in between. The germline gives CDR1 GTSNPN, CDR2 SVGIG (reference sequence). CDR3 in DNA: TGTGCCTGGAGTGTACTGAGGGACACTGAAGCTTTCTTT. Translation gives CAWSVLRDTEAFF.

There are a few counts of this clone. The chain carries TRBV7-8 and TRBJ2-7; TRBD2 agrees at 15 bases. The CDR3 loop spans 17 amino acids. Trimming at V came to 6 bases and at J to 5 bases, leaving 11 bases not matched to a gene. Germline V gene lookup returns CDR1 SGHVS and CDR2 FQNEAQ. The CDR3 nucleotides are TGTGCCAGCAGACCCTTGGGACTAGCGGGAGGAGTCCACGAGCAGTACTTC. Protein: CASRPLGLAGGVHEQYF.

V usage is TRBV6-5 and J usage is TRBJ2-7, with 9 bases identical to TRBD2. The CDR3 totals 14 residues. The germline V gene encodes CDR1 MNHEY and CDR2 SVGAGI. Trimming cost V 5 bases and J 1 base; bases outside gene matches: 3. The CDR3 nucleotides read TGTGCCAGCAGTCAGCTAGCGGGGTCCTACGAGCAGTACTTC. Translated: CASSQLAGSYEQYF.

The chain joins TRBV5-6 to TRBJ2-7, with D possibly matching TRBD2 (6 bases). The V gene lost 0 bases and the J gene lost 3 bases, with 10 bases spanning the gap. Germline V gives CDR1 SGHDT, CDR2 YYEEEE. This CDR3 is 14 amino acids long. The CDR3 loop reads CASSLGGADYEQYF. CDR3 DNA sequence: TGTGCCAGCAGCTTGGGCGGGGCGGACTACGAGCAGTACTTC.

This chain links TRBV28 with TRBJ1-3, with 8 bases matching TRBD1. V was pared by 3 bases and J by 3 bases, with 13 bases of the junction left unmatched. Germline lookup yields CDR1 MDHEN and CDR2 SYDVKM. This CDR3 has 18 amino acids. The CDR3 DNA is TGTGCCAGCAGTTTCAGCTTCGGACAGGGACGAGTTGGAAACACCATATATTTT. Its translation is CASSFSFGQGRVGNTIYF.

The rearrangement joins TRBV7-8 to TRBJ2-5, with D perhaps matching TRBD2 (6 bases). The ends were cut back, 1 base at V and 2 bases at J, with 17 bases in the middle. The germline V gene has CDR1 SGHVS and CDR2 FQNEAQ. The CDR3 spans 17 residues. CDR3 nucleotide sequence: TGTGCCAGCAGCTTAGGGCGCCTGGGACTGCAGCAAGAGACCCAGTACTTC. Its protein is CASSLGRLGLQQETQYF.

The gene calls are TRBV11-3 and TRBJ1-3; D is unresolved. The V gene lost 5 bases and the J gene lost 7 bases, with 18 bases spanning the gap. CDR1 and CDR2 (germline): SGHNT, YENEEA. The CDR3 is 15 residues long. The CDR3 nucleotides are TGTGCCAGCAGCCCCGGAGGACCACTGGGGAACACCATATATTTT. The encoded protein is CASSPGGPLGNTIYF.

The rearrangement uses TRBV6-1 and TRBJ1-2; the match to TRBD1 covers 8 bases. Per the germline V gene, CDR1 is MNHNS and CDR2 is SASEGT. This CDR3 is built from 14 residues. V dropped 0 bases and J dropped 4; count of bases not matched to a gene: 1. This chain's CDR3 is CASSEAGTGYGYTF. The CDR3 nucleotides are TGTGCCAGCAGTGAAGCGGGGACAGGCTATGGCTACACCTTC.

The table lists this clone with a few counts. This CDR3 reads CASSLGQVYGYTF. Here the CDR3 DNA reads TGTGCCAGCAGCCTCGGACAGGTTTATGGCTACACCTTC. V usage is TRBV6-5 and J usage is TRBJ1-2; 7 bases fit TRBD1. J lost 5 bases, V lost 6 bases, and 6 bases had no gene match. The CDR3 runs 13 residues. CDR1 and CDR2 from the germline V gene are MNHEY and SVGAGI.

The rearrangement links TRBV7-9 to TRBJ1-1, with D unclear. This CDR3 contains 15 residues. Between the trimmed V and J ends, which lost 1 base and 2 bases, there was a span of 11 bases. Germline loops: CDR1 SEHNR, CDR2 FQNEAQ (reference sequence). CDR3 sequence reads: CASSLDSRLNTEAFF. CDR3 sequence (DNA): TGTGCCAGCAGCTTAGATTCTAGGCTAAACACTGAAGCTTTCTTT.

This clone was counted once. The CDR3 DNA reads as TGTGCCAGCAGTACCTTCGGAGCGGGAGTATACAATGAGCAGTTCTTC. Protein product: CASSTFGAGVYNEQFF. V and J are TRBV2 and TRBJ2-1, with 8 bases identical to TRBD2. The CDR3 runs to 16 residues. Per the germline V gene, CDR1 is SNHLY and CDR2 is FYNNEI. V was clipped by 5 bases and J by 4 bases; unmatched bases: 10.

Comments on this clone: At one of its ends the junction is not consistent with the germline gene, which may arise from a read error. The chain recombines TRBV7-8 with TRBJ2-2; 8 nucleotides agree with TRBD2. Germline assignment: CDR1 SGHVS and CDR2 FQNEAQ. This CDR3 region has 17 residues. CDR3 residues: CASRLGLGLANTGELFF. CDR3 DNA: TGTGCCAGCAGATTAGGGCTGGGACTAGCGAACACCGGGGAGCTGTTTTTT. The variable domain in full, with the rest retrieved from reference TRBV7-8 and TRBJ2-2, is GAGVSQSPRYKVAKRGQDVALRCDPISGHVSLFWYQQALGQGPEFLTYFQNEAQLDKSGLPSDRFFAERPEGSVSTLKIQRTQQEDSAVYLCASRLGLGLANTGELFFGEGSRLTVL.

For this clone: Other DNA variants within this sample encode the same CDR3. The rearrangement uses TRBV5-1 and TRBJ1-2; TRBD1 agrees at 8 bases. CDR3 length equals 16 residues. Germline CDR1 reads SGHRS; CDR2 reads YFSETQ. J gave up 2 bases and V 6 bases, and 12 bases lay outside the gene matches. The CDR3 is CASKPGGGDRNYGYTF. The CDR3 nucleotides read TGCGCCAGCAAACCTGGGGGCGGGGACAGGAACTATGGCTACACCTTC.

The V and J genes are TRBV11-2 and TRBJ2-3, with 8 bases identical to TRBD2. This CDR3 has 14 residues. The germline CDR1 and CDR2 sequences are SGHAT and FQNNGV. V shed 6 bases and J 4 bases; nucleotides not matched to a gene: 6. CDR3 protein: CASSRTSGSDTQYF. The DNA of the CDR3 is TGTGCCAGCAGTCGAACTAGCGGCTCAGATACGCAGTATTTT.

The chain uses TRBV7-2 and TRBJ1-3, with unresolved D. Trimming took off 7 bases at V and 2 bases at J, with 6 bases between the two ends. Per germline, CDR1 SGHTA and CDR2 FQGNSA. CDR3 length: 12 amino acids. This chain's CDR3 is CASKAAGNTIYF. The CDR3 bases are TGTGCCAGCAAAGCGGCTGGAAACACCATATATTTT.